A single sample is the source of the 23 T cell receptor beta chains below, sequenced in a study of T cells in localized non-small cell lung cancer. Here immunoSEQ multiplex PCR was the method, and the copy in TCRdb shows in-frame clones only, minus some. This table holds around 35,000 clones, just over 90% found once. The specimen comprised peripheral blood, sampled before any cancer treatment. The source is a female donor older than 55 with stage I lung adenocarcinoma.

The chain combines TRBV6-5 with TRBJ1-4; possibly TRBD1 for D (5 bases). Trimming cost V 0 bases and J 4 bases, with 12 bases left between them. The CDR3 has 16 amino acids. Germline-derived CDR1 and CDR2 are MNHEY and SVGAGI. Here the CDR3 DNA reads TGTGCCAGCAGTTACTCGCCGACAGAACTTAATGAAAAACTGTTTTTT. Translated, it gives CASSYSPTELNEKLFF.

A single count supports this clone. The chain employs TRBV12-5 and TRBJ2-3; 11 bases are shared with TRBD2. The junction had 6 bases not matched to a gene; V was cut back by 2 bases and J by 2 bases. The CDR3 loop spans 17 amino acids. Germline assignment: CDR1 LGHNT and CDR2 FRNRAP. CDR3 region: CASGLLRLAGITDTQYF. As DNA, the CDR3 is TGTGCTAGTGGTTTGCTTCGACTAGCGGGGATCACAGATACGCAGTATTTT.

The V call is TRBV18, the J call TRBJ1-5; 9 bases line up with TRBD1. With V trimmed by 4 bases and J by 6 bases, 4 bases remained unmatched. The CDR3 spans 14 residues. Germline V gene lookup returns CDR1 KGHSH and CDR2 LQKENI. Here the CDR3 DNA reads TGTGCCAGCTCACAGGGACAGGGAGGTCAGCCCCAGCATTTT. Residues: CASSQGQGGQPQHF.

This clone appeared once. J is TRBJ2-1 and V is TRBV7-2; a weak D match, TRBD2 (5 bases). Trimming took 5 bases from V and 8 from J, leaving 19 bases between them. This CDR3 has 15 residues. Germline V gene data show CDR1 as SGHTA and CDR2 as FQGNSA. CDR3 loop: CASSIGLARNHEQFF. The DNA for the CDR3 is TGTGCCAGCAGCATCGGACTGGCCAGGAACCATGAGCAGTTCTTC.

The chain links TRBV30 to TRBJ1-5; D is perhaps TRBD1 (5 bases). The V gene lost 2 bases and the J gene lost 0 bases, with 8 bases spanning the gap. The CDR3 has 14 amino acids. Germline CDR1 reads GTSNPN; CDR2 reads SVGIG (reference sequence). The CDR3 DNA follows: TGTGCCTGGAGTCCAGGGCATAGCAATCAGCCCCAGCATTTT. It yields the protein CAWSPGHSNQPQHF.

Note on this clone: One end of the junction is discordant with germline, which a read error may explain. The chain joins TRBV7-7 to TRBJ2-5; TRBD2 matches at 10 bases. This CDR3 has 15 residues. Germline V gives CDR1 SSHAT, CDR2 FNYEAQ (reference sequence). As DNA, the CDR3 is TGTGCTAGCACCATAAGCGGGGGGGCGGTGGAGACCCAGTACTTC. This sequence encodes CASTISGGAVETQYF.

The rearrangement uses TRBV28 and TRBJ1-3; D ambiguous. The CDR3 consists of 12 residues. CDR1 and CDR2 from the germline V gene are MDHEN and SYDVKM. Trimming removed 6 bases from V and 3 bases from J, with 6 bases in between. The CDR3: CASSSFGNTIYF. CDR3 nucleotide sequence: TGTGCCAGCAGCTCCTTTGGAAACACCATATATTTT.

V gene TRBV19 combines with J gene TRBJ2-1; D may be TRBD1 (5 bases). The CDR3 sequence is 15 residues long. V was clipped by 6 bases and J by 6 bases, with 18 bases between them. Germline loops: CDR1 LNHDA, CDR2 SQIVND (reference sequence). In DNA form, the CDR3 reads TGTGCCAGTAGATCCACGGGCAGGGCACGCAATGAGCAGTTCTTC. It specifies CASRSTGRARNEQFF.

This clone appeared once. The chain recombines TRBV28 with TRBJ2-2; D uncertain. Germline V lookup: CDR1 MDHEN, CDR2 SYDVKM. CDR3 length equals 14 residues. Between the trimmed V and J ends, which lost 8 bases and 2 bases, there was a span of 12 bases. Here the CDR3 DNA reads TGTGCCAGCCACTCGAGCTTAAACACCGGGGAGCTGTTTTTT. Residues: CASHSSLNTGELFF.

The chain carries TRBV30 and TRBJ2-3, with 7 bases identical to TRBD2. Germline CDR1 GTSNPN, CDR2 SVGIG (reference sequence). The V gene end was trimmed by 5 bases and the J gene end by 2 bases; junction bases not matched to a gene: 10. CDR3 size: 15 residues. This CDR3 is CAWSNLAGYTDTQYF. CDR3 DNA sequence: TGTGCCTGGTCGAATTTAGCGGGCTACACAGATACGCAGTATTTT.

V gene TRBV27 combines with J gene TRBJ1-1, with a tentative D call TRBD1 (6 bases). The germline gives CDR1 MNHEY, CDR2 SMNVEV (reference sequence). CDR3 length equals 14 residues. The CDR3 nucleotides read TGTGTCTCCGGCAGGGGCTTAATATACACTGAAGCTTTCTTT. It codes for CVSGRGLIYTEAFF.

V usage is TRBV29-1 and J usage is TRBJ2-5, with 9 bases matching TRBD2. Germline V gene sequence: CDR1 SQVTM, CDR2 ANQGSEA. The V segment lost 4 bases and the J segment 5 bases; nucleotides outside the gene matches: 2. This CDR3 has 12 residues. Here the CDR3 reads CSVVAGGETQYF. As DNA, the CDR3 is TGCAGCGTTGTTGCGGGAGGGGAGACCCAGTACTTC.

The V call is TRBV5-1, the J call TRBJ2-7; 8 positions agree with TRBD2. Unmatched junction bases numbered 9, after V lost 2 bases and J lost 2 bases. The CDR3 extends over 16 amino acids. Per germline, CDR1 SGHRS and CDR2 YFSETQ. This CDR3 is CASSFSESGGTYEQYF. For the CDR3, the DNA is TGCGCCAGCAGCTTTTCTGAGAGCGGGGGAACCTACGAGCAGTACTTC.

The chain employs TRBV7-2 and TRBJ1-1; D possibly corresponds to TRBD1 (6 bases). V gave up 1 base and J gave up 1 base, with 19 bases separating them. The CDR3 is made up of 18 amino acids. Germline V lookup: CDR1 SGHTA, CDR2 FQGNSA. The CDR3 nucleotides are TGTGCCAGCAGCTTAGATCGACTGGCAGGGGTCAGGAACACTGAAGCTTTCTTT. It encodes CASSLDRLAGVRNTEAFF.

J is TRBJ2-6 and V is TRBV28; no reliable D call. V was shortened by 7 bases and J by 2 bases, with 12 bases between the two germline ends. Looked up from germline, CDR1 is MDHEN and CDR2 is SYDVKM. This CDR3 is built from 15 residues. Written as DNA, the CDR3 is TGTGCCAGCACTCCAGACTCGGCTGGGGCCAACGTCCTGACTTTC. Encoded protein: CASTPDSAGANVLTF.

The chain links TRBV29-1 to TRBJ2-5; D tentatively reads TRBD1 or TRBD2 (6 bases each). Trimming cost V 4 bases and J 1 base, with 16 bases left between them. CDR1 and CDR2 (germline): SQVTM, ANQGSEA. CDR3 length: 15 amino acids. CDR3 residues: CSVGGGQDRQETQYF. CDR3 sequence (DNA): TGCAGCGTTGGAGGGGGGCAGGACCGCCAAGAGACCCAGTACTTC.

This CDR3 reads CASSEALSGGSYEQYF. The CDR3 DNA sequence: TGTGCCAGCAGTGAAGCGCTTAGCGGGGGTTCCTACGAGCAGTACTTC. The chain is built from TRBV6-1 and TRBJ2-7, with 9 bases identical to TRBD2. Trimming cost V 0 bases and J 1 base; bases outside gene matches: 4. The CDR3 length is 16 residues. Per germline, CDR1 MNHNS and CDR2 SASEGT.

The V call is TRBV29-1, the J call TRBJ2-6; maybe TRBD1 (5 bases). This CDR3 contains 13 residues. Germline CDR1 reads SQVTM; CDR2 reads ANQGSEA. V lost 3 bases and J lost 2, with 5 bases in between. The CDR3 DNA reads TGCAGCGTTGACAGGGCTGGGGCCAACGTCCTGACTTTC. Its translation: CSVDRAGANVLTF.

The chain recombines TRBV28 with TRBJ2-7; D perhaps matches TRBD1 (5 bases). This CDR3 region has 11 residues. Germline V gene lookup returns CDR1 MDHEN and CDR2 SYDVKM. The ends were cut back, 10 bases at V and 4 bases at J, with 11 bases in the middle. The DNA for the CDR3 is TGTGCCACCTTAAGGGGATACGAGCAGTACTTC. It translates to CATLRGYEQYF.

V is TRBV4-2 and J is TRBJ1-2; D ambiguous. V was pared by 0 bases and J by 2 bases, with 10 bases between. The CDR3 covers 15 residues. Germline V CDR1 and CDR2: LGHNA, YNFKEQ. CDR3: CASSQEDGINYGYTF. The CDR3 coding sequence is TGTGCCAGCAGCCAAGAGGACGGAATAAACTATGGCTACACCTTC.

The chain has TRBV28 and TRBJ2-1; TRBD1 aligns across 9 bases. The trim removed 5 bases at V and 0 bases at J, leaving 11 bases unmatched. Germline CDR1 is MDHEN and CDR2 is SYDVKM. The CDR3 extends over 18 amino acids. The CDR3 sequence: CASSPRPRTGASYNEQFF. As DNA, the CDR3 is TGTGCCAGCAGTCCCCGACCCCGGACAGGGGCCTCCTACAATGAGCAGTTCTTC.

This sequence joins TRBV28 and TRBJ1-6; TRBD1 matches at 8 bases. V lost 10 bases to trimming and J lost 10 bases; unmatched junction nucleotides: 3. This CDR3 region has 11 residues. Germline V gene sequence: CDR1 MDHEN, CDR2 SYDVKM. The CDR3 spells CAISGGSPLHF. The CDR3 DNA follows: TGTGCCATCTCAGGGGGCTCACCCCTCCACTTT.

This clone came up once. CDR3 sequence reads: CASSLGGDKETQYF. CDR3 in DNA: TGTGCCAGCAGCTTGGGGGGGGATAAAGAGACCCAGTACTTC. The chain links TRBV5-4 to TRBJ2-5, with D possibly being TRBD2 (6 bases). Trimming shortened V by 0 bases and J by 3 bases, and 9 bases separated the two germline ends. This CDR3 comprises 14 residues. Germline-derived CDR1 and CDR2 are SGHNT and YYREEE (reference sequence).